The 24 T cell receptor beta chains listed next were all sequenced from one sample in a study of T cell changes during pregnancy in multiple sclerosis (dated by TCRdb to about 2019). Receptors were amplified or captured by the immunoSEQ multiplex PCR assay. TCRdb obtained this table from immuneACCESS and retained in-frame rearrangements with V and J assigned. These tables miss some clones; where compared with another copy, unresolved V genes account for less than half of the shortfall, and the remainder is unexplained. The sample includes 64,000 or so clones, with roughly 90% observed a single time. Of the sample, approximately 2.3% falls within the top ten clones. The source was peripheral blood, collected in the first trimester of pregnancy. The receptors derive from a female donor with multiple sclerosis, enrolled in a pregnancy study.

J is TRBJ2-1 and V is TRBV18; 10 bases fit TRBD2. The CDR3 has 15 residues. The V gene end was trimmed by 1 base and the J gene end by 5 bases; junction bases not matched to a gene: 2. The germline V gene has CDR1 KGHSH and CDR2 LQKENI. The CDR3 bases are TGTGCCAGCTCACCACGCCTAGCGGGGGACAATGAGCAGTTCTTC. This codes for CASSPRLAGDNEQFF.

The chain recombines TRBV5-4 with TRBJ2-1; a weak D match, TRBD2 (5 bases). V was pared by 1 base and J by 0 bases, with 8 bases between. The CDR3 loop spans 15 amino acids. Germline values: CDR1 SGHNT, CDR2 YYREEE (reference sequence). For the CDR3, the DNA is TGTGCCAGCAGCTTGACTAGTGTCTCCTACAATGAGCAGTTCTTC. Its protein product is CASSLTSVSYNEQFF.

This chain links TRBV5-6 with TRBJ2-5; tentatively, D is TRBD2 (5 bases). The CDR3 has 15 residues. The germline V gene encodes CDR1 SGHDT and CDR2 YYEEEE. V shed 4 bases and J shed 2 bases, with 15 bases lying between them. DNA of the CDR3: TGTGCCAGCAGCCCCGCCGGCAGCGGACAAGAGACCCAGTACTTC. It codes for CASSPAGSGQETQYF.

DNA of the CDR3: TGTGCCAGCAGTGAAGTCCGTGAGCAGTTCTTC. Protein sequence: CASSEVREQFF. This chain connects TRBV2 to TRBJ2-1, with unresolved D. Trimming removed 1 base from V and 9 bases from J, with 4 bases in between. This CDR3 has 11 residues. Germline-derived CDR1 and CDR2 are SNHLY and FYNNEI.

This clone has a single count. This chain connects TRBV11-2 to TRBJ2-3; 13 nucleotides line up with TRBD2. Trimming removed 3 bases from V and 7 bases from J; junction bases left unmatched: 10. The CDR3 consists of 17 residues. Per the germline V gene, CDR1 is SGHAT and CDR2 is FQNNGV. The CDR3 nucleotides read TGTGCCAGCAGCTTCCTGACCGGGACTAGCGGGACAAATACGCAGTATTTT. Translation: CASSFLTGTSGTNTQYF. Full variable domain (missing parts from reference TRBV11-2 and TRBJ2-3): EAGVAQSPRYKIIEKRQSVAFWCNPISGHATLYWYQQILGQGPKLLIQFQNNGVVDDSQLPKDRFSAERLKGVDSTLKIQPAKLEDSAVYLCASSFLTGTSGTNTQYFGPGTRLTVL.

V usage is TRBV30 and J usage is TRBJ1-1; no clear D. Trimming took 2 bases from V and 4 from J, leaving 14 bases between them. CDR3 length equals 14 residues. Germline CDR1 reads GTSNPN; CDR2 reads SVGIG (reference sequence). The CDR3 sequence is CAWSFSYGVTEAFF. The CDR3 bases are TGTGCCTGGAGTTTCTCGTACGGGGTCACTGAAGCTTTCTTT.

This chain connects TRBV4-1 to TRBJ2-7; no clear D gene. The CDR3 covers 12 residues. Germline lookup yields CDR1 MGHRA and CDR2 YSYEKL. V was clipped by 0 bases and J by 6 bases, with 6 bases between them. CDR3 residues: CASSQDFREQYF. The DNA for the CDR3 is TGCGCCAGCAGCCAAGATTTCCGCGAGCAGTACTTC.

The sample holds many counts of this clone. The V gene is TRBV10-3, the J gene TRBJ1-3, with a possible D match to TRBD1 (5 bases). CDR3 length: 14 amino acids. V shed 3 bases and J shed 2 bases, with 8 bases lying between them. CDR1 is ENHRY, CDR2 SYGVKD, per germline. In DNA form, the CDR3 reads TGTGCCATCAGTGACCAGGGAACTGGAAACACCATATATTTT. This translates into CAISDQGTGNTIYF.

The chain joins TRBV15 to TRBJ1-3; D unclear. Germline CDR1 LNHNV, CDR2 YYDKDF (reference sequence). The CDR3 runs 14 residues. V shed 3 bases and J shed 2 bases, with 8 bases lying between them. In nucleotides, the CDR3 is TGTGCCACCAGCAGGCGCACGGCTGGAAACACCATATATTTT. It encodes CATSRRTAGNTIYF. Using reference TRBV15 and TRBJ1-3 for the parts outside the CDR3, the full variable domain is DAMVIQNPRYQVTQFGKPVTLSCSQTLNHNVMYWYQQKSSQAPKLLFHYYDKDFNNEADTPDNFQSRRPNTSFCFLDIRSPGLGDTAMYLCATSRRTAGNTIYFGEGSWLTVV.

This chain connects TRBV25-1 to TRBJ1-4; 9 nucleotides agree with TRBD1. CDR1 MGHDK and CDR2 SYGVNS come from the germline V gene. Trimming cost V 6 bases and J 1 base; bases outside gene matches: 6. This CDR3 is 16 amino acids long. The CDR3 spells CASSRLDRGTNEKLFF. CDR3 nucleotides: TGTGCCAGCAGCAGACTGGACAGGGGAACTAATGAAAAACTGTTTTTT.

V usage is TRBV19 and J usage is TRBJ1-1; D is undetermined. V shed 3 bases and J shed 4 bases, with 12 bases lying between them. Germline V gives CDR1 LNHDA, CDR2 SQIVND (reference sequence). CDR3 length: 14 residues. The CDR3 loop reads CASSMGRQSTEAFF. The CDR3 bases are TGTGCCAGTAGTATGGGGAGGCAGAGCACTGAAGCTTTCTTT. Complete variable domain (other parts from reference TRBV19 and TRBJ1-1): DGGITQSPKYLFRKEGQNVTLSCEQNLNHDAMYWYRQDPGQGLRLIYYSQIVNDFQKGDIAEGYSVSREKKESFPLTVTSAQKNPTAFYLCASSMGRQSTEAFFGQGTRLTVV.

The V call is TRBV21-1, the J call TRBJ1-5; the table's TRBD1 call for D was not verified on the DNA. TRBV21-1 is designated a pseudogene. The CDR3 has 17 residues. This CDR3 is CASTGTGESHSNQPQHF. The DNA of the CDR3 is TGTGCCAGTACCGGGACAGGGGAATCCCATAGCAATCAGCCCCAGCATTTT.

In DNA, the CDR3 is TGTGCCAGCAGTGAAGCGCTTACGGGTTTCAATGAGCAGTTCTTC. Translating it yields CASSEALTGFNEQFF. The chain uses TRBV2 and TRBJ2-1; D remains ambiguous. The CDR3 covers 15 residues. V was clipped by 0 bases and J by 6 bases, with 12 bases between them. Per the germline V gene, CDR1 is SNHLY and CDR2 is FYNNEI.

This sequence joins TRBV19 and TRBJ2-1; D remains ambiguous. Germline lookup yields CDR1 LNHDA and CDR2 SQIVND (reference sequence). The V gene lost 0 bases and the J gene lost 6 bases, with 9 bases spanning the gap. The CDR3 extends over 14 amino acids. CDR3 DNA sequence: TGTGCCAGTAGTATAGATGGTAGCTTCAATGAGCAGTTCTTC. This encodes CASSIDGSFNEQFF.

The chain links TRBV2 to TRBJ2-7, with 8 bases matching TRBD2. The CDR3 totals 15 residues. The V gene end was trimmed by 8 bases and the J gene end by 2 bases; junction bases not matched to a gene: 11. Germline V lookup: CDR1 SNHLY, CDR2 FYNNEI. The CDR3 spells CASWIQAGDPYEQYF. For the CDR3, the DNA is TGTGCCAGCTGGATACAAGCGGGAGATCCCTACGAGCAGTACTTC.

This chain joins TRBV28 and TRBJ2-7; TRBD2 aligns across 11 bases. Germline assignment: CDR1 MDHEN and CDR2 SYDVKM. CDR3 size: 17 residues. Germline trimming cut 6 bases from V and 7 bases from J; bases unmatched to any gene: 17. CDR3 region: CASSSTPRLAGRGEQYF. The CDR3, as DNA: TGTGCCAGCAGCTCCACCCCGCGACTAGCGGGAAGGGGGGAGCAGTACTTC.

This rearrangement joins TRBV7-2 to TRBJ2-7; TRBD1 matches 7 bases. The V gene end was trimmed by 4 bases and the J gene end by 4 bases; junction bases not matched to a gene: 10. Germline loops: CDR1 SGHTA, CDR2 FQGNSA. The CDR3 is made up of 15 amino acids. In DNA, the CDR3 is TGTGCCAGCAGCTCACAGACAGGGTGGCAGTACGAGCAGTACTTC. It is translated as CASSSQTGWQYEQYF.

The V gene is TRBV10-3, the J gene TRBJ2-7, with D possibly matching TRBD2 (6 bases). V lost 8 bases and J 1 base, leaving 9 bases between the germline ends. This CDR3 has 12 residues. In germline, CDR1 is ENHRY, CDR2 SYGVKD. The CDR3 DNA reads TGTGCCATCCGGGGAGGATCCTACGAGCAGTACTTC. Amino acid sequence: CAIRGGSYEQYF.

The genes are TRBV27 and TRBJ2-3; 7 bases are shared with TRBD2. CDR3 size: 14 residues. Germline V lookup: CDR1 MNHEY, CDR2 SMNVEV (reference sequence). With V trimmed by 2 bases and J by 1 base, 0 bases remained unmatched. The CDR3 DNA sequence: TGTGCCAGCAGTTTAACTAGCGGCACAGATACGCAGTATTTT. Its translation: CASSLTSGTDTQYF.

V and J are TRBV18 and TRBJ1-5, with 10 bases aligning to TRBD1. V was pared by 2 bases and J by 7 bases, with 5 bases of the junction left unmatched. The CDR3 is 15 residues long. CDR1 is KGHSH, CDR2 LQKENI, per germline. The CDR3, as DNA: TGTGCCAGCTCACCAGGGACAGGGGTATACCAGCCCCAGCATTTT. Its protein is CASSPGTGVYQPQHF.

The chain carries TRBV2 and TRBJ1-1, with 8 bases matching TRBD1. CDR1 is SNHLY, CDR2 FYNNEI, per germline. CDR3 size: 13 residues. Trimming removed 10 bases from V and 3 bases from J; junction bases left unmatched: 7. The CDR3 reads CATNLGQDTEAFF. The DNA of the CDR3 is TGTGCCACCAACTTGGGACAGGACACTGAAGCTTTCTTT.

The V gene is TRBV11-3, the J gene TRBJ2-1; the match to TRBD2 covers 10 bases. The ends lost 5 bases at V and 3 bases at J; junction bases unmatched: 7. The CDR3 is 16 amino acids. Germline CDR1 is SGHNT and CDR2 is YENEEA. The CDR3 nucleotides are TGTGCCAGCAGCGGTATTAGCGGGAGGAACTACAATGAGCAGTTCTTC. It encodes CASSGISGRNYNEQFF.

The chain links TRBV4-3 to TRBJ1-1; D remains ambiguous. V was cut by 0 bases and J by 6 bases, with 23 bases left in between. The CDR3 is 18 residues long. Germline CDR1 is LGHNA and CDR2 is YSLEER. CDR3 in amino acids: CASSQDVLGLPRGAEAFF. The CDR3 region has the DNA TGCGCCAGCAGCCAAGATGTCCTCGGTCTCCCACGGGGAGCTGAAGCTTTCTTT.

The gene calls are TRBV7-9 and TRBJ2-1; 10 bases align to TRBD2. V was pared by 1 base and J by 5 bases, with 2 bases of the junction left unmatched. CDR3 size: 15 residues. Germline values: CDR1 SEHNR, CDR2 FQNEAQ (reference sequence). This CDR3 is CASSLGLAGDNEQFF. CDR3 bases: TGTGCCAGCAGCTTAGGGCTAGCGGGAGACAATGAGCAGTTCTTC.